The subject of this entry is one TCR beta chain. This entry belongs to a study of human T cells and chemical hapten exposure. Study overall: Diphenylcyclopropenone was applied weekly to patients' scalps across the roughly 24-week study.

Within the library, unique molecular identifiers were attached to each individual cDNA molecule. TCRdb reanalysed the RACE reads using MiXCR and keeps one entry per CDR3 protein. The sample comprises some 350,000 distinct CDR3 sequences, under 9% of which are singletons, and 8% to 9% rests with the top ten. Sample time point: patch test 1, 2 weeks after DPC sensitization. Specified treatment: therapeutic diphenylcyclopropenone sensitization with weekly scalp DPC. This CDR3 contains 16 residues. V lost 2 bases to trimming and J lost 5 bases; unmatched junction nucleotides: 6. Germline V CDR1 and CDR2: SGHRS, YFSETQ.

The receptor comes from a woman under 30 with alopecia areata. Some clones in this sample may be carry-over from other donors' samples. The rearrangement joins TRBV5-1 to TRBJ2-3; TRBD2 matches 12 bases. Here the sequenced sample was whole blood, taken in connection with sensitization to the hapten diphenylcyclopropenone (DPC). The CDR3 DNA follows: TGCGCCAGCAGCTTTTCTAGCGGGGGGGCCATAGATACGCAGTATTTT. Translated, it gives CASSFSSGGAIDTQYF.